What follows is one T cell receptor (beta chain) and its context. The antigen is unknown. Sequencing used immunoSEQ multiplex PCR; TCRdb keeps in-frame clones, though not all of them. The table has 100,000 or so clones, roughly 90% seen once. The sample comes from a study of T cells in localized non-small cell lung cancer. Study observations and caveats: When the top 100 tumor clones were examined, a median approximately 57 of them also appeared in the adjacent lung, which was paired and uninvolved. Higher blood T cell density went with longer overall survival. The study sequenced only one region of the tumor. As a result, intratumor heterogeneity could not be excluded and remains possible.

CDR1 and CDR2 from the germline V gene are MGHRA and YSYEKL. V lost 1 base and J 4 bases, leaving 19 bases between the germline ends. The CDR3 contains 18 residues. This chain uses TRBV4-1 with TRBJ2-2, with no clear D. The clonotype comes from a woman between 40 and 69 years old with stage II squamous cell lung carcinoma. The starting material was PBMCs, obtained before any cancer treatment. The CDR3 coding sequence is TGCGCCAGCAGCCAAGTAGGGTCGAGGAGAATCTTCACCGGGGAGCTGTTTTTT. Encoded protein: CASSQVGSRRIFTGELFF.